This is a list of T cell receptor beta chains from one sample in a study of cytomegalovirus exposure and HLA in healthy donors. Here immunoSEQ multiplex PCR was the method, and the copy in TCRdb shows in-frame clones only, minus some. The sample shows some 330,000 clones, more than 80% of them seen only once. Input material: PBMCs. These receptors all stem from a woman aged 18-29 years in good health and CMV-seronegative. Each CDR3 is given with its conserved first and last residue. A D gene is named only where the DNA matches it firmly. Clone sizes are given selectively: once, few, many, or a class where the clone is expanded.

>TRBV18|.|TRBJ2-1|.
CASSPRESEPPQFF
TGTGCCAGCTCACCCCGTGAATCTGAGCCTCCGCAGTTCTTC
>TRBV19|.|TRBJ2-7|.
CASRPSGQHEQYF
TGTGCCAGTAGACCCTCTGGACAGCACGAGCAGTACTTC
>TRBV7-2|.|TRBJ1-1|.
CASSPLAGTNTEAFF
TGTGCCAGCAGCCCCTTGGCGGGGACGAACACTGAAGCTTTCTTT
>TRBV27|TRBD2|TRBJ2-3|.
CASSLGATGRAAQYF
TGTGCCAGCAGTTTGGGGGCTACCGGGAGGGCCGCGCAGTATTTT
>TRBV2|.|TRBJ2-4|.
CASSASRQTLAKNIQYF
TGTGCCAGCAGCGCTAGCCGACAAACTCTAGCCAAAAACATTCAGTACTTC
>TRBV30|.|TRBJ2-1|.
CAWSVRTGDNEQFF
TGTGCCTGGAGTGTACGAACCGGGGACAATGAGCAGTTCTTC
>TRBV21-1|.|TRBJ1-4|.
CASSKELLSANEKLFF
TGTGCCAGCAGCAAAGAACTTTTATCGGCTAATGAAAAACTGTTTTTT
>TRBV9|TRBD2|TRBJ2-1|.
CASSVGSGRHNEQFF
TGTGCCAGCAGCGTAGGGAGCGGGAGGCACAATGAGCAGTTCTTC
>TRBV5-6|TRBD2|TRBJ2-7|.
CASSAGTSGGEQYF
TGTGCCAGCAGCGCCGGGACTAGCGGAGGCGAGCAGTACTTC
>TRBV6-1|.|TRBJ2-7|.
CAIGDNPYEQYF
TGTGCCATCGGGGACAACCCCTACGAGCAGTACTTC
>TRBV27|.|TRBJ2-5|.
CASRPFTGETQYF
TGTGCCAGCAGGCCCTTTACGGGGGAGACCCAGTACTTC
>TRBV25-1|TRBD1|TRBJ1-1|.
CASSTPGQEDTEAFF
TGTGCCAGCAGTACACCGGGACAGGAGGACACTGAAGCTTTCTTT
>TRBV27|TRBD1|TRBJ2-5|.
CASSLIPPNRGETQYF
TGTGCCAGCAGTTTAATTCCCCCTAACAGGGGAGAGACCCAGTACTTC
>TRBV4-3|.|TRBJ1-5|.
CASSQGMGGRQPQHF
TGCGCCAGCAGCCAAGGTATGGGGGGACGTCAGCCCCAGCATTTT
>TRBV2|TRBD1|TRBJ2-2|.
CASSEDRSGAGELFF
TGTGCCAGCAGCGAGGACAGGTCAGGGGCCGGGGAGCTGTTTTTT
>TRBV2|TRBD2|TRBJ2-5|.
CASSEGLAGVETQYF
TGTGCCAGCAGCGAAGGGCTAGCGGGAGTGGAGACCCAGTACTTC
>TRBV5-4|TRBD1|TRBJ2-6|.
CASSPGQGASGANVLTF
TGTGCCAGCAGCCCGGGACAGGGGGCGTCTGGGGCCAACGTCCTGACTTTC
>TRBV27|.|TRBJ1-5|.
CASSFESNQPQHF
TGTGCCAGCAGTTTCGAGAGCAATCAGCCCCAGCATTTT
>TRBV21-1|.|TRBJ1-2|.
CASLPGGFNYGYTF
TGTGCCAGCTTACCTGGAGGATTTAACTATGGCTACACCTTC
>TRBV5-1|.|TRBJ2-2|once
CASSPTMNDGELFF
TGCGCCAGCAGCCCCACTATGAACGACGGGGAGCTGTTTTTT
>TRBV7-7|.|TRBJ1-2|.
CASSQTGLRGYGYTF
TGTGCCAGCAGCCAAACAGGGCTTCGAGGCTATGGCTACACCTTC
>TRBV28|TRBD1|TRBJ2-7|few
CASSRGTGVGEQYF
TGTGCCAGCAGCCGGGGGACAGGGGTTGGCGAGCAGTACTTC
>TRBV5-1|TRBD2|TRBJ2-3|.
CASSSSTSVGDTQYF
TGCGCCAGCAGCTCCTCGACTAGCGTTGGGGATACGCAGTATTTT
>TRBV15|TRBD1|TRBJ1-2|.
CATSRDLTGAGGYTF
TGTGCCACCAGCAGAGATCTGACAGGGGCAGGGGGCTACACCTTC
>TRBV6-6|.|TRBJ1-2|once
CASSFGVGDYGYTF
TGTGCCAGCAGTTTCGGGGTTGGGGACTATGGCTACACCTTC
>TRBV18|.|TRBJ1-2|few
CASSPDRTGLYGYTF
TGTGCCAGCTCACCCGACCGAACAGGCCTCTATGGCTACACCTTC
>TRBV7-2|.|TRBJ2-1|.
CASSRQGLNNEQFF
TGTGCCAGCAGCCGGCAGGGTTTAAACAATGAGCAGTTCTTC
>TRBV9|.|TRBJ2-5|few
CASSVAGRGQETQYF
TGTGCCAGCAGCGTAGCTGGCAGGGGACAAGAGACCCAGTACTTC
>TRBV12-2|.|TRBJ2-7|.
CASLVGTGGYEQYF
TGTGCAAGTCTTGTAGGGACAGGAGGATACGAGCAGTACTTC
>TRBV27|TRBD1|TRBJ2-5|once
CASSHPGQGETQYF
TGTGCCAGCAGTCACCCGGGACAGGGGGAGACCCAGTACTTC
>TRBV19|.|TRBJ2-3|.
CASSPRQTTSTDTQYF
TGTGCCAGTAGTCCACGACAGACCACTAGCACAGATACGCAGTATTTT
>TRBV7-9|TRBD1|TRBJ2-1|.
CASKGGTGGDPTNFNEQFF
TGTGCCAGCAAGGGCGGGACAGGGGGCGATCCCACCAATTTCAATGAGCAGTTCTTC
>TRBV5-1|TRBD2|TRBJ2-3|few
CASKPRTSGDTQYF
TGCGCCAGCAAACCACGGACTAGCGGAGATACGCAGTATTTT
>TRBV7-9|TRBD2|TRBJ2-7|once
CASSSGTSGFYEQYF
TGTGCCAGCAGCTCCGGGACTAGCGGATTCTACGAGCAGTACTTC
>TRBV5-1|TRBD2|TRBJ2-1|.
CASTVGTGGANEQFF
TGCGCCAGCACCGTGGGGACGGGAGGGGCCAATGAGCAGTTCTTC
>TRBV5-5|TRBD2|TRBJ2-7|once
CASSAGLAGDEQYF
TGTGCCAGCAGCGCGGGACTAGCGGGAGACGAGCAGTACTTC
>TRBV27|TRBD1|TRBJ2-7|.
CASSPWSRDRAEQYF
TGTGCCAGCAGTCCCTGGTCCCGGGACAGGGCCGAGCAGTACTTC
>TRBV4-3|.|TRBJ1-1|.
CASSLLSRNTEAFF
TGCGCCAGCAGCCTTTTATCCAGAAACACTGAAGCTTTCTTT
>TRBV5-6|.|TRBJ1-1|.
CASSPGTQNTEAFF
TGTGCCAGCAGCCCCGGGACACAGAACACTGAAGCTTTCTTT
>TRBV6-1|TRBD1|TRBJ2-6|.
CASGTGDGANVLTF
TGTGCCAGCGGTACAGGGGATGGGGCCAACGTCCTGACTTTC
>TRBV5-4|TRBD2|TRBJ2-2|.
CASRRLAGVLDTGELFF
TGTGCCAGCAGGCGACTAGCGGGAGTCTTGGACACCGGGGAGCTGTTTTTT
>TRBV7-9|.|TRBJ2-7|few
CASSRRPGGREQYF
TGTGCCAGCAGCCGAAGACCCGGGGGGCGCGAGCAGTACTTC
>TRBV5-6|.|TRBJ1-2|.
CASKTGSGYGYTF
TGTGCCAGCAAAACAGGGTCCGGCTATGGCTACACCTTC
>TRBV18|TRBD2|TRBJ2-1|.
CASSRNSGSGNNEQFF
TGTGCCAGCTCACGAAATAGCGGGAGCGGGAACAATGAGCAGTTCTTC
>TRBV4-1|TRBD1|TRBJ2-7|.
CASSQDRGRYEQYF
TGCGCCAGCAGCCAGGACAGGGGGCGATACGAGCAGTACTTC
>TRBV7-3|.|TRBJ2-3|once
CASGPPDRETQYF
TGTGCCAGCGGCCCCCCTGACAGAGAAACGCAGTATTTT